This T cell receptor (beta chain) was recovered during a study of CD8 T cells in ankylosing spondylitis. Study-wide findings and caveats: Past research had described some motif variants in reactive arthritis synovial fluid and blood. Ankylosing spondylitis blood seemed to carry a telltale TCR beta motif made of under 10 highly homologous variants.

Preparation of TCR beta libraries was done by quantitative 5'-RACE with molecular barcodes. From the 5' RACE reads, TCRdb called clonotypes with MiXCR, one entry per CDR3 protein. This table holds about 130,000 distinct CDR3 sequences, 6% to 8.5% found once. This clonotype was picked up many times. The antigen remains undetermined. The sequence was collected from a female donor with ankylosing spondylitis or in good health (not recorded which). The specimen was blood, either unsorted or a sorted T cell fraction (not recorded which).

The DNA for the CDR3 is TGTGCCAGCAGTTTACGGGGGACTAGCCGCCATGAGCAGTTCTTC. Translation gives CASSLRGTSRHEQFF. The chain is built from TRBV28 and TRBJ2-1; TRBD2 matches at 9 bases. The CDR3 totals 15 residues. The V gene's germline CDR1 is MDHEN and CDR2 SYDVKM. V trimming: 2 bases; J trimming: 8 bases; junction bases outside the gene matches: 7.